The clone carrying this T cell receptor beta chain is judged medium-sized. Antigen unknown. Germline CDR1 reads SNHLY; CDR2 reads FYNNEI. CDR3 length: 13 residues. V lost 6 bases, J lost 1 base, and 10 bases lay in between. TCRdb called the 5' RACE reads again in MiXCR, with one record for every CDR3 protein. The sample has over 2,000 distinct CDR3 sequences, over 3% seen once; the top ten hold around 12%. The entry originates in a study of spatial heterogeneity in lung cancer. Study information: Matched bulk RNA-seq yielded a T cell module score, and TCR transcript counts in tumor regions correlated strongly with that score.

Study-wide points: Coverage of tumor T cells, an estimated figure, was approximately 7.7% for alpha and around 12% for beta chains. In tumors, expanded intratumoral alpha and beta TCR counts tracked mutation counts.

As for time point: sample taken at primary tumor resection. Donors were around 70 untreated early-stage non-small cell lung cancer patients. This TCR was sampled from a female donor with early-stage non-small cell lung cancer. This specimen was lung tumor tissue, taken at surgery. V and J are TRBV2 and TRBJ2-7, with D possibly matching TRBD2 (6 bases). The chain's CDR3 is CASREGSSYEQYF. The CDR3 region has the DNA TGTGCCAGCAGGGAGGGCAGTTCCTACGAGCAGTACTTC.